This T cell receptor (beta chain) comes out of a study of CD8+ T cells in alopecia areata (dated by TCRdb to between 2017 and 2018). Looking at the study overall: Treated patients were enrolled in an open-label pilot trial of oral tofacitinib at 5 to 10 mg twice daily for moderate-to-severe alopecia areata. RNA was extracted with the PAXgene miRNA kit for fixed scalp, the miRNeasy kit for PBMCs, and the RNeasy kit for mouse skin. immunoSEQ multiplex PCR using 35 Vbeta forward primers and 13 Jbeta reverse primers was used to amplify TCRbeta CDR3 regions. In both human patients and the C3H/HeJ mouse model, the study applied high-throughput TCRbeta sequencing to look at T cell clonal expansion in alopecia areata. In treated patients, disease severity was measured using the SALT score, which gives the percentage of scalp surface area affected. Patients stayed on tofacitinib for 6 to 18 months and then had 6 months of follow-up off drug so that delayed response and recurrence could be assessed. Human TCRbeta sequencing covered scalp tissue and sorted CD4+ and CD8+ peripheral blood T cells from patchy and totalis/universalis alopecia areata patients and healthy controls. Clonality in the scalp was compared among normal scalp (n=4), patchy alopecia areata scalp (n=8), and alopecia totalis/universalis scalp (n=8). Biopsies were taken from tofacitinib-treated patients at baseline and at 4 and 24 weeks of treatment, and a later scalp biopsy was taken in several of the tofacitinib-treated patients. Paper-wide results and their limitations: During tofacitinib treatment, many expanded lesional clones stuck around in both scalp and blood, and this persistence may partly explain why relapse happens after treatment is stopped. Resident alphabeta T cells in normal human skin are also sequenced, complicating scalp TCR repertoire analysis, unlike mouse skin dominated by gammadelta T cells. The treated cohort was small, with a single nonresponder, so links between baseline CD8+ expansion and response need larger studies. Higher clonality and more expanded CD8+ clones were observed in lesional scalp than in normal scalp, particularly in alopecia totalis/universalis, a finding suggestive of antigenic drive. Shared TCR sequences between patients were less evident than in mice, which may be partly attributable to HLA diversity in the patient population. Tofacitinib significantly lowered scalp clonality and the number of expanded CD8+ clones among the top 100 scalp clones.

The time point label, as the study defines it: more than 3 weeks on oral tofacitinib. Interpreted using the paper, the treatment or condition label stands for: oral pan-JAK inhibitor, 5-10 mg twice daily. Lesional scalp punch biopsies and peripheral blood were collected from alopecia areata patients. PBMCs were isolated by density centrifugation and stained for CD3, CD4 and CD8, and CD4+ and CD8+ T cells were sorted on a FACSAria. To prepare the library, the immunoSEQ multiplex PCR assay was applied. RNA was extracted from all samples and reverse transcribed into cDNA, which served as template for TCR sequencing. SuperScript III was used to make first-strand cDNA, primed with a 2:1 mix of oligo-dT and random hexamers. A synthetic immune receptor repertoire was used to assess amplification bias, and residual bias was removed computationally. Under the source paper's analysis protocol: After raw reads were preprocessed to remove errors, the CDR3 was defined following IMGT conventions as running from the conserved cysteine to phenylalanine. Clonality was computed as 1 minus the Shannon entropy, with the entropy normalized by log2 of the number of productive unique TCRs. Whether each scalp clone was CD4 or CD8 was inferred by checking scalp TCRbeta sequences against the CD4 and CD8 repertoires from sorted blood. This is the immuneACCESS table as TCRdb keeps it, with only in-frame sequences that have V and J called. A part of the clones is gone; compared with another copy, unresolved V genes explain less than half, and the rest is unexplained. V and J calls and clone size come straight from that table; D and trimming were deduced from the DNA. The table for this sample lists 65,000 to 75,000 clones; around 29% of them were counted only once. About 15% of the sample is taken by the ten largest.

This clone was seen a few times. Its antigen is still unknown. The sample holds no much larger clone one base away, and base qualities are not on file. The sequence derives from a human donor with alopecia areata. The sequencing used CD8+ T cells sorted from blood, collected at week 4, from a patient treated with tofacitinib.

The DNA reads as follows: TGTGCCAGCAGCGAGGGGTTGAGCAATCAGCCCCAGCATTTT. Its translation is CASSEGLSNQPQHF. This sequence uses TRBV13 and TRBJ1-5; tentative D gene TRBD1, with 5 bases matching. V loses 5 bases, J loses 1 base, and the germline ends lie 9 bases apart. The cysteine opens and the phenylalanine closes a CDR3 of 14 amino acids. Only CDR3 DNA is held: 42 bases, read in frame from base 1. CDR1 and CDR2 are read off the germline V gene (reference sequence) as PRHDT and FYEKMQ.